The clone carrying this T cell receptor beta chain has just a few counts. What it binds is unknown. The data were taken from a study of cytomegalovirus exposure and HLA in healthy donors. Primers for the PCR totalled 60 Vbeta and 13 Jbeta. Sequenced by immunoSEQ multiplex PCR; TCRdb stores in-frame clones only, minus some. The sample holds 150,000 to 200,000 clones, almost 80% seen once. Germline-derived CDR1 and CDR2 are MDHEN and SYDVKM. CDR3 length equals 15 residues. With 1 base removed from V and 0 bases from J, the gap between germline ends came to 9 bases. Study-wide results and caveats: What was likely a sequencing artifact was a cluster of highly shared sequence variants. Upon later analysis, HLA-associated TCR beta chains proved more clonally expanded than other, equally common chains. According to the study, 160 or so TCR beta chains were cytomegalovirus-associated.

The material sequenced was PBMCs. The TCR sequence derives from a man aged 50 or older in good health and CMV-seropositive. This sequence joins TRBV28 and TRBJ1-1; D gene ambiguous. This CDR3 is CASSLLEEMNTEAFF. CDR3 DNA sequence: TGTGCCAGCAGTTTATTGGAGGAAATGAACACTGAAGCTTTCTTT.